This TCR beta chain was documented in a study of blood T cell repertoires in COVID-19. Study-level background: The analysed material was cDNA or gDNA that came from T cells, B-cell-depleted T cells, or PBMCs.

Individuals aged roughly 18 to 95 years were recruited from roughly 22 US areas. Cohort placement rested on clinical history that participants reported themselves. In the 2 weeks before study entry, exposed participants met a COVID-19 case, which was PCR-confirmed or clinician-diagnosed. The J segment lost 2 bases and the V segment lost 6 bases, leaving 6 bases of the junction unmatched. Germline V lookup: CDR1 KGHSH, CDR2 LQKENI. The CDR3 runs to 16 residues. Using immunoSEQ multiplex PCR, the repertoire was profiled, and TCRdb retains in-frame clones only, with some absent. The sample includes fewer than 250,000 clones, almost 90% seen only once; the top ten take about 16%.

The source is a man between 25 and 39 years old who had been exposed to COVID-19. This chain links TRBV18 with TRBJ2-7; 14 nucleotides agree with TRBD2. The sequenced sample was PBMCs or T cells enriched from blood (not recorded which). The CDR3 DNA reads TGTGCCAGCTCCGAGGGACTAGCGGGGGTAACCTACGAGCAGTACTTC. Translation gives CASSEGLAGVTYEQYF.